The clone carrying this TCR beta chain has just a few counts. This sample is drawn from a study of T-cell reconstitution after alpha-beta-depleted transplantation in children. Unique molecular identifiers were incorporated during preparation of the TCRbeta library. TCRdb used MiXCR to reprocess the PCR reads, holding one entry per CDR3 protein. The sample shows 640,000 or so distinct CDR3 sequences, approximately 16% of them seen only once. Germline CDR1 and CDR2: MNHNS and SASEGT. The CDR3 sequence is 15 residues long. V was pared by 6 bases and J by 4 bases, with 9 bases of the junction left unmatched.

The clonotype originates from a human donor who donated a stem cell graft to a child with acute myeloid leukemia. J is TRBJ2-5 and V is TRBV6-1, with TRBD1 identical over 9 bases. The sequenced sample was PBMCs from the stem cell graft donor, obtained from the stem cell graft. The CDR3 sequence is CASSPYRGQGETQYF. CDR3 DNA sequence: TGTGCCAGCAGCCCTTACAGGGGGCAGGGAGAGACCCAGTACTTC.